This T cell receptor (beta chain) was retrieved from a study of T cell responses to AZD1222 COVID-19 vaccine. Sequenced by immunoSEQ multiplex PCR; TCRdb stores in-frame clones only, minus some. The sample has over 75,000 clones, more than 80% seen once. The study's findings and limits: Repertoire sampling occurred only after the peak T cell response. Two AZD1222 administrations were followed by greater Spike-specific TCR breadth and depth. Spike-spanning, vaccine-associated CD4 TCRs were dominant at 160-218 and 743-854.

This clone was seen a single time. Its target is unknown. The CDR3 has 15 residues. The V gene lost 1 base and the J gene lost 0 bases, with 10 bases spanning the gap. The germline V gene encodes CDR1 SGHTA and CDR2 FQGNSA. The clonotype originates from an adult in good health. Here the sequenced sample was peripheral blood, taken on day 0 of AZD1222 vaccination. The chain links TRBV7-2 to TRBJ2-7, with D perhaps matching TRBD2 (6 bases). CDR3 amino acids: CASSLVGGNSYEQYF. DNA of the CDR3: TGTGCCAGCAGCTTAGTTGGCGGGAACTCCTACGAGCAGTACTTC. The variable domain in full, with the rest retrieved from reference TRBV7-2 and TRBJ2-7, is GAGVSQSPSNKVTEKGKDVELRCDPISGHTALYWYRQSLGQGLEFLIYFQGNSAPDKSGLPSDRFSAERTGGSVSTLTIQRTQQEDSAVYLCASSLVGGNSYEQYFGPGTRLTVT.